The 13 T cell receptor beta chains listed next were all sequenced from one sample in a study of CD8+CD57+ T cells in acquired aplastic anemia. Patients sequenced had flow cytometry evidence of CD8+CD57+ cell expansion. Genomic DNA was employed as the template in profiling TCR beta VDJ and CDR3. TCRdb re-derived calls from the reads in MiXCR, one entry per CDR3 protein. The sample contains hundreds of thousands of distinct CDR3 sequences, around a third of which appear only once. Source material: sorted CD4+, CD8+, or CD8+CD57+ T cells (not recorded which) from PBMCs. These receptors were taken from a human donor with aplastic anemia.

The J gene is TRBJ1-4, the V gene TRBV19, with D maybe TRBD1 (5 bases). The CDR3 covers 14 residues. Trimming took off 5 bases at V and 4 bases at J, with 11 bases between the two ends. Germline CDR1 and CDR2: LNHDA and SQIVND (reference sequence). CDR3 sequence (DNA): TGTGCCAGTAGTCTCCAGGGACTTAATGAAAAACTGTTTTTT. It translates to CASSLQGLNEKLFF.

This clonotype was found many times. This chain joins TRBV5-1 and TRBJ2-7; 9 nucleotides agree with TRBD2. Per germline, CDR1 SGHRS and CDR2 YFSETQ. V lost 0 bases, J lost 4 bases, and 8 bases stayed unmatched. The CDR3 runs to 16 residues. This CDR3 reads CASSLGGSGRVYEQYF. CDR3 coding DNA: TGCGCCAGCAGCTTGGGAGGTAGCGGGAGAGTGTACGAGCAGTACTTC.

V is TRBV19 and J is TRBJ1-1; maybe TRBD1 (5 bases). The germline gives CDR1 LNHDA, CDR2 SQIVND (reference sequence). Trimming left V 1 base short and J 6 bases short, with 12 bases between. The CDR3 is made up of 14 amino acids. This chain's CDR3 is CASSIGTSPPEAFF. DNA of the CDR3: TGTGCCAGTAGTATAGGGACATCACCTCCTGAAGCTTTCTTT.

About this clonotype: A much bigger clone sits one base away, suggesting this may be a read error. The rearrangement links TRBV20-1 to TRBJ1-6; D gene unclear. V was shortened by 5 bases and J by 1 base, with 6 bases between the two germline ends. Germline lookup yields CDR1 DFQATT and CDR2 SNEGSKA (reference sequence). CDR3 length equals 13 residues. The CDR3 DNA reads TGCAGTGCTGGTCTGTCCTATAATTCACCCCTCCACTTT. This gives the protein CSAGLSYNSPLHF.

On this clonotype itself: An end of the junction differs from the germline gene, which may be a read error. The V and J genes are TRBV5-1 and TRBJ2-3; 10 nucleotides agree with TRBD2. This CDR3 spans 14 amino acids. CDR1 is SGHRS, CDR2 YFSETQ, per germline. The CDR3 spells CASSGGSGRGYAVF. CDR3 nucleotide sequence: TGCGCCAGCAGCGGGGGGAGCGGGAGGGGATACGCAGTATTT.

This clonotype was observed many times. The chain joins TRBV24-1 to TRBJ1-2, with 10 bases identical to TRBD1. Looked up from germline, CDR1 is KGHDR and CDR2 is SFDVKD. The CDR3 totals 16 residues. V shed 2 bases and J 6 bases; nucleotides not matched to a gene: 8. In DNA, the CDR3 is TGTGCCACCAGTGATTCTGGACAGGGGGTGCTTGATGGCTACACCTTC. Translating it yields CATSDSGQGVLDGYTF.

The V and J genes are TRBV2 and TRBJ1-6, with D tentatively TRBD1 (6 bases). CDR3 length equals 15 residues. Germline CDR1 reads SNHLY; CDR2 reads FYNNEI. Trimming removed 8 bases at V and 5 bases at J, with 16 bases between. Written as DNA, the CDR3 is TGTGCCAGCTCAGAAGTGGGACAAAATAATTCACCCCTCCACTTT. Protein: CASSEVGQNNSPLHF. The whole variable domain, remainder taken from reference TRBV2 and TRBJ1-6, is EPEVTQTPSHQVTQMGQEVILRCVPISNHLYFYWYRQILGQKVEFLVSFYNNEISEKSEIFDDQFSVERPDGSNFTLKIRSTKLEDSAMYFCASSEVGQNNSPLHFGNGTRLTVT.

This clonotype was counted only a few times. J is TRBJ2-4 and V is TRBV25-1; D gene ambiguous. This CDR3 comprises 18 residues. V was clipped by 6 bases and J by 0 bases, with 21 bases between them. Germline lookup yields CDR1 MGHDK and CDR2 SYGVNS. As DNA, the CDR3 is TGTGCCAGCAGCTCCGGATATCGACGGACGGTAGCCAAAAACATTCAGTACTTC. This sequence encodes CASSSGYRRTVAKNIQYF.

This clonotype was observed a few times. The chain joins TRBV9 to TRBJ1-6, with 9 bases aligning to TRBD1. CDR1 is SGDLS and CDR2 is YYNGEE in the germline V gene. The CDR3 loop spans 19 amino acids. The trim removed 0 bases at V and 6 bases at J, leaving 13 bases unmatched. The CDR3 DNA is TGTGCCAGCAGCGTAGTACCCGAGTCCTTGACAGGGGGTAATTCACCCCTCCACTTT. It encodes CASSVVPESLTGGNSPLHF.

This clonotype was detected only a few times. The chain carries TRBV25-1 and TRBJ1-2; maybe TRBD1 (6 bases). The CDR3 loop spans 18 amino acids. Germline V gives CDR1 MGHDK, CDR2 SYGVNS. Deletions cut 1 base from V and 2 bases from J, with 20 bases between. The CDR3 here is CASSESHILQGWNYGYTF. Here the CDR3 DNA reads TGTGCCAGCAGTGAATCCCATATTCTTCAGGGGTGGAACTATGGCTACACCTTC.

In its sample, this clonotype was seen many times. The chain links TRBV9 to TRBJ2-5; 8 bases map to TRBD2. The CDR3 loop spans 15 amino acids. Germline assignment: CDR1 SGDLS and CDR2 YYNGEE. J lost 2 bases, V lost 2 bases, and 5 bases had no gene match. Written as DNA, the CDR3 is TGTGCCAGCAGCGTGGTAGCGGGGACACAAGAGACCCAGTACTTC. This gives the protein CASSVVAGTQETQYF.

As for this clonotype: A much larger clone lies one base from this, so it may be a read error. V usage is TRBV20-1 and J usage is TRBJ2-7; 10 bases agree with TRBD1. CDR3 length: 14 amino acids. The germline gives CDR1 DFQATT, CDR2 SNEGSKA (reference sequence). CDR3 region: CGARERQGANEQYF. CDR3 in DNA: TGCGGTGCTAGAGAACGACAGGGGGCCAACGAGCAGTACTTC.

The chain recombines TRBV14 with TRBJ2-7, with 8 bases that match TRBD1. The CDR3 length is 18 residues. J was trimmed by 2 bases and V by 1 base; bases with no gene match: 13. CDR1 SGHDN and CDR2 FVKESK come from the germline V gene. The chain's CDR3 is CASSQGLGGQVIPYEQYF. The CDR3 DNA reads TGTGCCAGCAGCCAAGGGTTGGGGGGACAGGTTATTCCCTACGAGCAGTACTTC. Full variable domain (remainder filled in from reference TRBV14 and TRBJ2-7): EAGVTQFPSHSVIEKGQTVTLRCDPISGHDNLYWYRRVMGKEIKFLLHFVKESKQDESGMPNNRFLAERTGGTYSTLKVQPAELEDSGVYFCASSQGLGGQVIPYEQYFGPGTRLTVT.